This entry describes one TCR beta chain. The CDR3 has 15 residues. Trimming left V 0 bases short and J 7 bases short, with 12 bases between. CDR1 is MNHNS, CDR2 SASEGT, per germline. In the authors' methods: Quantification of nucleated cells was approximated via reference gene primer amplification. Assay used: immunoSEQ multiplex PCR; TCRdb lists only in-frame clones, some missing. V and J calls and clone size are as listed in that table; D and trimming were resolved from the DNA. The sample yields approximately 360,000 clones, 80% to 90% seen once. This sample was included in a study of blood T cell repertoires in COVID-19. Study-level information: What the recovered Cohort 3 donors had was two negative PCRs, clearance, or symptom resolution. Some COVID-19 samples were acute and others convalescent; all came from the United States, Italy and Spain. Nucleic acid was either cDNA or gDNA, and it came from T cells, B-cell-depleted T cells, or PBMCs.

The TCR originated in a middle-aged man in a cohort exposed to, infected with or recovered from COVID-19 (not recorded which). Material: PBMCs or T cells enriched from blood (not recorded which). V is TRBV6-1 and J is TRBJ2-2, with a weak D call TRBD1 (5 bases). CDR3 residues: CASSEAAGIRGELFF. CDR3 sequence (DNA): TGTGCCAGCAGTGAAGCGGCAGGGATTCGCGGGGAGCTGTTTTTT.